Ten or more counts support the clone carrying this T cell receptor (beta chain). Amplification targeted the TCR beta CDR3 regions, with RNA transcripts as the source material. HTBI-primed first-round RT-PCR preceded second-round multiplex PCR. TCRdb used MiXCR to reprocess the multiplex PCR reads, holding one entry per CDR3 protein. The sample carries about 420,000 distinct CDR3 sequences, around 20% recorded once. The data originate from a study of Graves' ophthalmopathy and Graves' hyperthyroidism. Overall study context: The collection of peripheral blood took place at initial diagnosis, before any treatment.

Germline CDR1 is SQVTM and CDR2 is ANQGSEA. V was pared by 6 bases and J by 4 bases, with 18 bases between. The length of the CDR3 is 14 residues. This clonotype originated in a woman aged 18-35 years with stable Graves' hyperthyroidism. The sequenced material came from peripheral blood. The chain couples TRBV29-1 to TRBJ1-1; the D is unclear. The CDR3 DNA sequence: TGCAGCGTAAATGCGGGGTCAACGGGCACTGAAGCTTTCTTT. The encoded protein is CSVNAGSTGTEAFF.